One sample yielded the 11 T cell receptor beta chains listed below, sequenced in a study of blood T cell repertoires in COVID-19. Assay used: immunoSEQ multiplex PCR; TCRdb lists only in-frame clones, some missing. This sample has 200,000 to 300,000 clones, with roughly nine tenths found just once. Sequences were obtained from PBMCs or T cells enriched from blood (not recorded which). These receptors came from a woman aged 18 to 35 who had recovered from COVID-19.

The gene calls are TRBV4-3 and TRBJ1-6; possible D gene TRBD1, 6 bases. This CDR3 is built from 14 residues. V was clipped by 5 bases and J by 10 bases, with 15 bases between them. Looked up from germline, CDR1 is LGHNA and CDR2 is YSLEER. The CDR3 reads CASSVDRIASPLHF. CDR3 bases: TGCGCCAGCAGCGTTGACAGGATCGCCTCACCCCTCCACTTT.

V usage is TRBV29-1 and J usage is TRBJ2-3, with D maybe TRBD2 (6 bases). This CDR3 is built from 14 residues. The V end was cut by 3 bases, the J end by 10 bases, with 20 bases between. Germline CDR1 is SQVTM and CDR2 is ANQGSEA. Written as DNA, the CDR3 is TGCAGCGTTGAGCCGGGACTCCAAAATCTGGCGCAGTATTTT. Translation: CSVEPGLQNLAQYF.

As DNA, the CDR3 is TGCGCCAGCAGCTCGACAGGGGGCGACGAGCAGTACTTC. This gives the protein CASSSTGGDEQYF. The chain couples TRBV5-1 to TRBJ2-7; TRBD1 matches at 10 bases. Germline V CDR1 and CDR2: SGHRS, YFSETQ. This CDR3 has 13 amino acids. The V and J ends lost 3 bases and 5 bases, in that order; junction bases with no gene match: 2. The full variable domain, completed using reference TRBV5-1 and TRBJ2-7, is KAGVTQTPRYLIKTRGQQVTLSCSPISGHRSVSWYQQTPGQGLQFLFEYFSETQRNKGNFPGRFSGRQFSNSRSEMNVSTLELGDSALYLCASSSTGGDEQYFGPGTRLTVT.

This rearrangement joins TRBV28 to TRBJ2-7; 10 bases fit TRBD2. CDR3 length: 15 amino acids. The germline gives CDR1 MDHEN, CDR2 SYDVKM. Losses at the gene ends were 2 bases for V and 5 bases for J; bases not matched to a gene: 6. CDR3: CASSLRPSGSDEQYF. Written as DNA, the CDR3 is TGTGCCAGCAGTTTACGGCCTAGCGGGAGCGACGAGCAGTACTTC.

This chain connects TRBV27 to TRBJ2-1; 7 bases line up with TRBD1. The CDR3 has 13 residues. The germline CDR1 and CDR2 sequences are MNHEY and SMNVEV (reference sequence). V was clipped by 4 bases and J by 4 bases; unmatched bases: 1. CDR3 sequence: CASSSGQYNEQFF. As DNA, the CDR3 is TGTGCCAGCAGTTCGGGACAGTACAATGAGCAGTTCTTC.

The chain is built from TRBV27 and TRBJ1-6, with TRBD1 as a possible D gene (5 bases). Trimming left V 4 bases short and J 10 bases short, with 11 bases between. CDR3 size: 13 residues. The V gene's germline CDR1 is MNHEY and CDR2 SMNVEV (reference sequence). CDR3 loop: CASSSGVRSPLHF. The CDR3 DNA sequence: TGTGCCAGCAGTTCGGGGGTTCGGTCACCCCTCCACTTT.

The chain couples TRBV3-1 (or the pseudogene TRBV3-2) to TRBJ2-1, with TRBD2 matching 8 bases. The junction had 13 bases not matched to a gene; V was cut back by 4 bases and J by 5 bases. There are 17 residues in the CDR3. CDR1 and CDR2 from the germline V gene are LGHDT and YNNKEL (reference sequence). This CDR3 is CASSPKGKLAVNNEQFF. CDR3 bases: TGTGCCAGCAGCCCAAAAGGGAAACTAGCGGTTAACAATGAGCAGTTCTTC.

This rearrangement joins TRBV7-2 to TRBJ1-1; 12 bases fit TRBD1. The V gene end was trimmed by 1 base and the J gene end by 10 bases; junction bases not matched to a gene: 10. Germline CDR1 is SGHTA and CDR2 is FQGNSA. CDR3 length: 16 residues. CDR3 sequence (DNA): TGTGCCAGCAGCTTAGGGCCTAACCGGGACAGGGGGCTAGCTTTCTTT. Translation: CASSLGPNRDRGLAFF.

J is TRBJ2-1 and V is TRBV24-1; 9 nucleotides line up with TRBD2. The trim removed 3 bases at V and 3 bases at J, leaving 5 bases unmatched. CDR1 and CDR2 (germline): KGHDR, SFDVKD. The CDR3 is 16 amino acids. In DNA form, the CDR3 reads TGTGCCACCAGTGATGCGACTAGCGGATACTACAATGAGCAGTTCTTC. This translates into CATSDATSGYYNEQFF.

This chain links TRBV15 with TRBJ1-2, with D uncertain. Germline CDR1 is LNHNV and CDR2 is YYDKDF (reference sequence). The CDR3 has 13 amino acids. V was pared by 0 bases and J by 4 bases, with 6 bases between. The CDR3 protein is CATSRDSPYGYTF. The CDR3 DNA sequence: TGTGCCACCAGCAGAGACAGTCCCTATGGCTACACCTTC.

This clone was picked up many times. This chain connects TRBV7-8 to TRBJ1-1; D is ambiguous. CDR3 length equals 14 residues. Germline CDR1 is SGHVS and CDR2 is FQNEAQ. The V end lost 5 bases, the J end lost 1 base, and 11 bases lay between the germline ends. The CDR3 protein is CASSPERGNTEAFF. The CDR3, as DNA: TGTGCCAGCAGCCCCGAACGGGGGAACACTGAAGCTTTCTTT.